The clone carrying this T cell receptor (beta chain) was detected only a few times. This entry comes from a study of shared clonotypes between healthy human individuals. Study details: Donors consisted of two women and a few men between 18 and 49.

The CDR3 has 16 residues. The V gene's germline CDR1 is SNHLY and CDR2 FYNNEI. V lost 5 bases, J lost 7 bases, and 13 bases stayed unmatched. In the authors' workflow: As immunoSEQ supplied junction-only sequences (without quality scores), filtering differed. TCRdb keeps only in-frame clones here, not all; method: immunoSEQ multiplex PCR. V and J calls and clone size are copied from that table; D and trimming were computed from the DNA. This sample has roughly 490,000 clones, with around 78% found just once. Material: PBMCs. This receptor was obtained from a woman in her 40s in good health. Some clones in this sample may be carry-over from other donors' samples. The chain employs TRBV2 and TRBJ1-5, with 8 bases aligning to TRBD1. CDR3 protein: CASSPKPGQVRQPQHF. The CDR3 DNA follows: TGTGCCAGCAGTCCTAAGCCGGGACAGGTGAGGCAGCCCCAGCATTTT.